This TCR beta chain was captured in a study of cytomegalovirus exposure and HLA in healthy donors. Background on the study: The 90 to 150 validation repertoires matched the approximately 700 first-cohort repertoires in platform, a later analysis reported. General study points: Some TCR beta chains (roughly 150 of them) were listed as cytomegalovirus-associated. While the bulk of TCR sequences proved rare, some public TCRs turned up in many donors.

The CDR3 consists of 14 residues. Trimming took 6 bases from V and 4 from J; bases not matched to a gene: 8. CDR1 is SGHDN, CDR2 FVKESK, per germline. In regard to this clone: No antigen is known for it.

Profiled with immunoSEQ multiplex PCR; TCRdb holds only in-frame clones, not every one. The table has some 170,000 clones, around nine tenths seen once. Sequencing was done on a sample of PBMCs. The receptor's source is a woman aged 25 to 39 in good health and CMV-seronegative. V usage is TRBV14 and J usage is TRBJ1-1; the match to TRBD1 covers 7 bases. The CDR3 nucleotides read TGTGCCAGCAGTCTGACAGGGTTAGGCACTGAAGCTTTCTTT. Its translation: CASSLTGLGTEAFF.